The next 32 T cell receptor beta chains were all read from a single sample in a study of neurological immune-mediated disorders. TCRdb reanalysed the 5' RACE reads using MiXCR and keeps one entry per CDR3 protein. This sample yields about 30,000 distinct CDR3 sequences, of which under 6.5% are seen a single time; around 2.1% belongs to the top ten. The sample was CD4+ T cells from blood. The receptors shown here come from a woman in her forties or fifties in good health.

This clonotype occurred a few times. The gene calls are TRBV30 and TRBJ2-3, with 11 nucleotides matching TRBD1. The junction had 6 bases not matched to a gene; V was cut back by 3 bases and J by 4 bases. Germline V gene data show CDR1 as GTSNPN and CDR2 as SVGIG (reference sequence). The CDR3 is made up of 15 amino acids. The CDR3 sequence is CAWRHPGQGADTQYF. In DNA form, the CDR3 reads TGTGCCTGGAGACACCCGGGACAGGGGGCAGATACGCAGTATTTT. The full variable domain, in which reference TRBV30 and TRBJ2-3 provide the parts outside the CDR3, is SQTIHQWPATLVQPVGSPLSLECTVEGTSNPNLYWYRQAAGRGLQLLFYSVGIGQISSEVPQNLSASRPQDRQFILSSKKLLLSDSGFYLCAWRHPGQGADTQYFGPGTRLTVL.

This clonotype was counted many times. The CDR3 DNA follows: TGTGCCAGCAGTTCCGGCGGTCTGGGGGGCACTGAAGCTTTCTTT. It specifies CASSSGGLGGTEAFF. The chain combines TRBV27 with TRBJ1-1; TRBD1 might be the D (5 bases). CDR1 is MNHEY, CDR2 SMNVEV, per germline (reference sequence). The ends were cut back, 4 bases at V and 4 bases at J, with 16 bases in the middle. The CDR3 has 15 amino acids.

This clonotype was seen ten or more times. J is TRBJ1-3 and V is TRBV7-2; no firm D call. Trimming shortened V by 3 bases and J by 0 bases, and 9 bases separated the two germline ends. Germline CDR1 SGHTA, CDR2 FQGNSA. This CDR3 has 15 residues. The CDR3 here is CASSFELFSGNTIYF. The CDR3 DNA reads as TGTGCCAGCAGCTTTGAGCTCTTCTCTGGAAACACCATATATTTT.

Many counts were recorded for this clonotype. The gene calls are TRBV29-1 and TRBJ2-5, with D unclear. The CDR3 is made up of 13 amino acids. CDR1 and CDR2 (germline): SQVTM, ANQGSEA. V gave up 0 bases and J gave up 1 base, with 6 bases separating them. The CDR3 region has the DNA TGCAGCGTTGAAGACGGTATCCAAGAGACCCAGTACTTC. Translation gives CSVEDGIQETQYF.

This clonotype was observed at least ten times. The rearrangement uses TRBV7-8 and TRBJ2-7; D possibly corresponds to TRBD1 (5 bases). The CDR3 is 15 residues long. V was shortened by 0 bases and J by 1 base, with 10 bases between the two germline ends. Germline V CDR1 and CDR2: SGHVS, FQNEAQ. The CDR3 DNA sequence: TGTGCCAGCAGCTTAGCAGGGGCCCCTTCCTACGAGCAGTACTTC. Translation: CASSLAGAPSYEQYF.

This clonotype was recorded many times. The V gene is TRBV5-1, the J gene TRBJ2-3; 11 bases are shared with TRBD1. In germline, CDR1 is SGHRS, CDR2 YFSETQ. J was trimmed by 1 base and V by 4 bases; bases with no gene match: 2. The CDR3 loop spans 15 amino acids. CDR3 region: CASSRGQGGTDTQYF. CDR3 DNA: TGCGCCAGCAGCCGGGGACAGGGGGGCACAGATACGCAGTATTTT.

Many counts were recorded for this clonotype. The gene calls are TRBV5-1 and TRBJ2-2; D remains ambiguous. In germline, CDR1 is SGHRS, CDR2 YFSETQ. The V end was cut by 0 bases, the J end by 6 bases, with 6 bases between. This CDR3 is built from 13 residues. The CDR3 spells CASSLGFSGELFF. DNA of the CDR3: TGCGCCAGCAGCTTGGGGTTCTCCGGGGAGCTGTTTTTT.

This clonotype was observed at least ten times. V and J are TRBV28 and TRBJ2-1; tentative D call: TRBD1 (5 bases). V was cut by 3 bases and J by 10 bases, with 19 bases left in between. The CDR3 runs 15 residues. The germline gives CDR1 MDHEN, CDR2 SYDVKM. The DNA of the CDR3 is TGTGCCAGCAGTTTGGACACGCTGCCGTTTCGAGAGCAGTTCTTC. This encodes CASSLDTLPFREQFF. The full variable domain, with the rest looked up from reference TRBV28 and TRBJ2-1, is DVKVTQSSRYLVKRTGEKVFLECVQDMDHENMFWYRQDPGLGLRLIYFSYDVKMKEKGDIPEGYSVSREKKERFSLILESASTNQTSMYLCASSLDTLPFREQFFGPGTRLTVL.

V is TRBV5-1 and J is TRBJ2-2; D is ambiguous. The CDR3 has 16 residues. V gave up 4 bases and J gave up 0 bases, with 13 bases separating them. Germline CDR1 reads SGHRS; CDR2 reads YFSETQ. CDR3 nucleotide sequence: TGCGCCAGCAGCCTTTTAAGCGTGACGAACACCGGGGAGCTGTTTTTT. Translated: CASSLLSVTNTGELFF.

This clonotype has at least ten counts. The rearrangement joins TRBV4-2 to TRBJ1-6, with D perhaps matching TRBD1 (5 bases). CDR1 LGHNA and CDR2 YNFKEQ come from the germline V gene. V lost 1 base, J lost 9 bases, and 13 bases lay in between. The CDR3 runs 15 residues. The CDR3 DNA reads TGTGCCAGCAGCCAAGCTTGGGGCGCCGGTTCACCCCTCCACTTT. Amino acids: CASSQAWGAGSPLHF.

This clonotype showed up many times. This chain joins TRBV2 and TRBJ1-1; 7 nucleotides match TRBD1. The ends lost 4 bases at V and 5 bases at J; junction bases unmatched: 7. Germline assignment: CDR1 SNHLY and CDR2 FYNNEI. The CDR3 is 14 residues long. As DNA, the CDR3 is TGTGCCAGCAGTGCTACACAGGGGAGAACTGAAGCTTTCTTT. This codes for CASSATQGRTEAFF. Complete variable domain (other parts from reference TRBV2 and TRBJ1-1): EPEVTQTPSHQVTQMGQEVILRCVPISNHLYFYWYRQILGQKVEFLVSFYNNEISEKSEIFDDQFSVERPDGSNFTLKIRSTKLEDSAMYFCASSATQGRTEAFFGQGTRLTVV.

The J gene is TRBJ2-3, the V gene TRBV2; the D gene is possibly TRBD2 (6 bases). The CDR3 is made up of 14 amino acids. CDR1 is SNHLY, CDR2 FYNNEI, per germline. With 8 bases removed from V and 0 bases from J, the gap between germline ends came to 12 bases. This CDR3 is CASAGMSSTDTQYF. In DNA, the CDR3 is TGTGCCAGCGCGGGAATGAGTAGCACAGATACGCAGTATTTT. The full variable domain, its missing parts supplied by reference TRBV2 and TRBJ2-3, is EPEVTQTPSHQVTQMGQEVILRCVPISNHLYFYWYRQILGQKVEFLVSFYNNEISEKSEIFDDQFSVERPDGSNFTLKIRSTKLEDSAMYFCASAGMSSTDTQYFGPGTRLTVL.

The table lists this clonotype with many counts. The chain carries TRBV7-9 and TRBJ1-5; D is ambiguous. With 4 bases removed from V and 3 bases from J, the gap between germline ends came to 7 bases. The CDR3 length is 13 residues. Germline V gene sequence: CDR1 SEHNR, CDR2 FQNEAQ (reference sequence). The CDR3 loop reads CASSYQANQPQHF. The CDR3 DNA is TGTGCCAGCAGCTACCAGGCCAATCAGCCCCAGCATTTT.

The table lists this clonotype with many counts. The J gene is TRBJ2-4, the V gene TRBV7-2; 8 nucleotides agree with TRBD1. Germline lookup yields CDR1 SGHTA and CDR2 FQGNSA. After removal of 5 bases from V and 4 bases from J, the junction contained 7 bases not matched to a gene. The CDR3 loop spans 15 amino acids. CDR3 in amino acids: CASSISGTGKNIQYF. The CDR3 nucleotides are TGTGCCAGCAGCATATCCGGGACAGGAAAAAACATTCAGTACTTC.

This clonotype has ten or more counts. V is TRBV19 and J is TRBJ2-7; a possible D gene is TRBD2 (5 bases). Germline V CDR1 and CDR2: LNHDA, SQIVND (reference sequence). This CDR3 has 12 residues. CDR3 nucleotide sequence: TGTGCTACGGAGGTCCATCTTGGGGAGCAGTACTTC. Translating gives CATEVHLGEQYF.

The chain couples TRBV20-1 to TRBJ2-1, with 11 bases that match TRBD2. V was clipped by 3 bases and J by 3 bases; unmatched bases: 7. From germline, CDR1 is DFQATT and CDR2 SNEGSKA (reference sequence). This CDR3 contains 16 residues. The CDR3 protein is CSARWPTSGDYNEQFF. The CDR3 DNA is TGCAGTGCTAGGTGGCCGACTAGCGGGGACTACAATGAGCAGTTCTTC.

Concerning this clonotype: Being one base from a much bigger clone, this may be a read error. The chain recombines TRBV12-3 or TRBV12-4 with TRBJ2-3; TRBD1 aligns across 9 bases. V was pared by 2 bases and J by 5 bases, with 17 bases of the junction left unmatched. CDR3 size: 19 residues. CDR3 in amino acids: CASSLFGSGGGQGIDTQYF. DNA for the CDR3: TGTGCCAGCAGTTTATTTGGAAGCGGCGGGGGACAGGGCATAGATACGCAGTATTTT.

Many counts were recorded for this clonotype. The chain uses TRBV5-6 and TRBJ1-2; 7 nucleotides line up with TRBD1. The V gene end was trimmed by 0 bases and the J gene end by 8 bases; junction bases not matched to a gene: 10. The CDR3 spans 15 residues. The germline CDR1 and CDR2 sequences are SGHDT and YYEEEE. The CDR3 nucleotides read TGTGCCAGCAGCTTGGTGCAGGGGGGTATAGGGGGCTACACCTTC. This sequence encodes CASSLVQGGIGGYTF.

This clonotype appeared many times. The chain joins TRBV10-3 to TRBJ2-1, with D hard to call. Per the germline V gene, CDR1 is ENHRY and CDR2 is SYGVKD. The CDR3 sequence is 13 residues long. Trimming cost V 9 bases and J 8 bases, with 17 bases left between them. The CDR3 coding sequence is TGTGCCATGATGTCTGGGGTTCGGGATGAGCAGTTCTTC. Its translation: CAMMSGVRDEQFF.

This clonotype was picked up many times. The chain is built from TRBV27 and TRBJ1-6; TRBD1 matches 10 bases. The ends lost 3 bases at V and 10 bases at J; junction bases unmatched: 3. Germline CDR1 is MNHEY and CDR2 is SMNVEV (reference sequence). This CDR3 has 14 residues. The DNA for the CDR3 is TGTGCCAGCAGTTTTGGACAGGGGGGATCACCCCTCCACTTT. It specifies CASSFGQGGSPLHF.

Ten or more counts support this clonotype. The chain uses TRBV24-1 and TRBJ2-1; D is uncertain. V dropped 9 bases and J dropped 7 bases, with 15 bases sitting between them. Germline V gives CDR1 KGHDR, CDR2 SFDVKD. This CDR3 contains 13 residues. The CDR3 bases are TGTGCCACCTCCACGGATGCCGGGAATGAGCAGTTCTTC. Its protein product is CATSTDAGNEQFF.

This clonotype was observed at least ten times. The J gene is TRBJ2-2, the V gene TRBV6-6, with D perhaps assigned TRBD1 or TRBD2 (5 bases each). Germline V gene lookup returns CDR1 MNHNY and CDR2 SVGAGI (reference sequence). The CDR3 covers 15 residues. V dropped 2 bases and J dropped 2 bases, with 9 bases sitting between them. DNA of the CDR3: TGTGCCAGCAGTTACCGGGACCCCAACACCGGGGAGCTGTTTTTT. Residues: CASSYRDPNTGELFF.

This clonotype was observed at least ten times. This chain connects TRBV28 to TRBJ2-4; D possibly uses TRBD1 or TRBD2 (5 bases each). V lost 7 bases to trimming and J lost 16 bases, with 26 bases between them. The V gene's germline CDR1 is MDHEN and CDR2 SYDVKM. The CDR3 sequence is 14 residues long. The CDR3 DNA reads TGTGCCAGCACCGAAACGACCGGGACCGCCGTCCACTACTTC. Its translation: CASTETTGTAVHYF.

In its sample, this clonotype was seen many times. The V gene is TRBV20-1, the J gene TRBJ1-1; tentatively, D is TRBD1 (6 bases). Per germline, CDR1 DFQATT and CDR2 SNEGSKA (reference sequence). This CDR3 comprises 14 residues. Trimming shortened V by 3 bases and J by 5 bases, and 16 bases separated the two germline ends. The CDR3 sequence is CSASPGGPSTEAFF. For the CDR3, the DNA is TGCAGTGCTAGTCCCGGGGGGCCGTCTACTGAAGCTTTCTTT.

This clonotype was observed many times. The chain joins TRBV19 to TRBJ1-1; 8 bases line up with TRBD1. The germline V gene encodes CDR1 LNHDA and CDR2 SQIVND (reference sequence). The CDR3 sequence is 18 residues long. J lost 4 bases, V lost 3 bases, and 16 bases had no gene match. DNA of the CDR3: TGTGCCAGTAGTATCGCCCCCCCCGGACAGGGCAAAAGCACTGAAGCTTTCTTT. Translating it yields CASSIAPPGQGKSTEAFF.

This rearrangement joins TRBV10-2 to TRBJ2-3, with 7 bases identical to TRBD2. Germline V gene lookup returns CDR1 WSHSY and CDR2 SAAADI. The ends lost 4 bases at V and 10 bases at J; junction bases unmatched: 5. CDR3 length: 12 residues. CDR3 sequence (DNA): TGCGCCAGCAGTGCGGAGGGGAGGGCGCAGTATTTT. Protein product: CASSAEGRAQYF.

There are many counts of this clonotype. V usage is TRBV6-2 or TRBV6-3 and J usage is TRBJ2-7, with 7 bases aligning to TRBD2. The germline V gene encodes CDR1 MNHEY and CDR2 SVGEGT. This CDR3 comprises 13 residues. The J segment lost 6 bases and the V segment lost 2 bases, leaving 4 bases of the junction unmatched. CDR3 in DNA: TGTGCCAGCAGTTACGGGAGGGTGAGCGAGCAGTACTTC. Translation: CASSYGRVSEQYF.

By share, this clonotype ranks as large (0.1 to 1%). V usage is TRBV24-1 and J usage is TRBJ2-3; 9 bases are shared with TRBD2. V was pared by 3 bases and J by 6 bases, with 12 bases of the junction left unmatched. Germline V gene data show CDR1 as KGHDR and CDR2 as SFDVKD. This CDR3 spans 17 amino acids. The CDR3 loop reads CATSDASGRGGRDTQYF. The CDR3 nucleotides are TGTGCCACCAGTGATGCCTCGGGGCGGGGGGGCCGGGATACGCAGTATTTT.

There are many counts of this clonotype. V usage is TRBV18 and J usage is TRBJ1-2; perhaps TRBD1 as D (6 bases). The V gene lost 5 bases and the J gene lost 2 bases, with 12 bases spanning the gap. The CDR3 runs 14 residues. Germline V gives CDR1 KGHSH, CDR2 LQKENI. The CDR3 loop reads CASSTYRENYGYTF. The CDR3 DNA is TGTGCCAGCTCAACTTACAGGGAAAACTATGGCTACACCTTC.

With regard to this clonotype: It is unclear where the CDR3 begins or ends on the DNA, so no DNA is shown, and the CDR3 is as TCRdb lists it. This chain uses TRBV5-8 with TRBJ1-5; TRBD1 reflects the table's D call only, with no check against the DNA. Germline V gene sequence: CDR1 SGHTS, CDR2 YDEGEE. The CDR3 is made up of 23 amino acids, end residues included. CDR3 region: CASSFYICSARDTGQGGNQPQHF.

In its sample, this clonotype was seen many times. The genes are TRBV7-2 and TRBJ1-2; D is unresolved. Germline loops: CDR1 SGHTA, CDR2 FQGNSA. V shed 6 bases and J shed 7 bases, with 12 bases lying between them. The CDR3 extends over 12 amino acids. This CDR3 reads CASSESSIGYTF. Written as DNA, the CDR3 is TGTGCCAGCAGTGAGTCATCAATTGGCTACACCTTC.

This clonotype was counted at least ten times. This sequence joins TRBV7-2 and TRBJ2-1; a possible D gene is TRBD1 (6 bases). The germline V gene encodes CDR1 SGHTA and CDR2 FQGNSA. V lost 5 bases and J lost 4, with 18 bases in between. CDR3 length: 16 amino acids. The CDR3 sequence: CASSHKQGLPYNEQFF. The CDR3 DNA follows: TGTGCCAGCAGCCATAAACAGGGTCTGCCATACAATGAGCAGTTCTTC.